These 18 T cell receptor beta chains originate from one sample sequenced in a study of early T cells in non-severe SARS-CoV-2 infection. TCRdb passed the 5' RACE reads through MiXCR, listing each CDR3 protein once. This sample yields roughly 51,000 distinct CDR3 sequences, of which around 7.7% are seen a single time; about 5.3% belongs to the top ten. The material sequenced was whole blood. These receptor sequences come from an adult who was a healthcare worker with PCR-confirmed SARS-CoV-2 infection or an uninfected control (not recorded which).

There are a few counts of this clonotype. V and J are TRBV30 and TRBJ1-6, with D possibly TRBD1 on 6 matching bases. The CDR3 length is 14 residues. CDR1 is GTSNPN and CDR2 is SVGIG in the germline V gene (reference sequence). The ends were cut back, 0 bases at V and 5 bases at J, with 8 bases in the middle. CDR3 in DNA: TGTGCCTGGAGTGTTGGGACAAATAATTCACCCCTCCACTTT. Its translation is CAWSVGTNNSPLHF. The full variable domain, rest sourced from reference TRBV30 and TRBJ1-6, is SQTIHQWPATLVQPVGSPLSLECTVEGTSNPNLYWYRQAAGRGLQLLFYSVGIGQISSEVPQNLSASRPQDRQFILSSKKLLLSDSGFYLCAWSVGTNNSPLHFGNGTRLTVT.

This clonotype has at least ten counts. This chain connects TRBV6-5 to TRBJ1-2, with 7 bases that match TRBD1. The germline V gene has CDR1 MNHEY and CDR2 SVGAGI. The CDR3 runs 16 residues. V lost 5 bases and J lost 0; bases outside the gene matches: 9. CDR3 residues: CASSTLVQGANYGYTF. The CDR3 nucleotides read TGTGCCAGCAGTACCCTCGTTCAGGGGGCTAACTATGGCTACACCTTC.

Many counts were recorded for this clonotype. The rearrangement joins TRBV4-2 to TRBJ1-2; D is unclear. The CDR3 consists of 14 residues. In germline, CDR1 is LGHNA, CDR2 YNFKEQ. V shed 0 bases and J shed 2 bases, with 7 bases lying between them. The CDR3 loop reads CASSQEEHNYGYTF. The DNA for the CDR3 is TGTGCCAGCAGCCAAGAGGAACACAACTATGGCTACACCTTC.

Ten or more counts support this clonotype. This chain joins TRBV24-1 and TRBJ2-1; TRBD1 matches at 8 bases. V shed 10 bases, J shed 8 bases, and the junction held 9 bases outside the gene matches. Germline CDR1 is KGHDR and CDR2 is SFDVKD. This CDR3 is built from 13 residues. CDR3 loop: CATGPQGADEQFF. In nucleotides, the CDR3 is TGTGCCACAGGCCCGCAGGGGGCGGATGAGCAGTTCTTC.

Ten or more counts support this clonotype. The chain recombines TRBV11-2 with TRBJ1-1, with 8 nucleotides matching TRBD1. The J segment lost 5 bases and the V segment lost 2 bases, leaving 4 bases of the junction unmatched. The CDR3 runs to 14 residues. Germline V gene lookup returns CDR1 SGHAT and CDR2 FQNNGV. In DNA, the CDR3 is TGTGCCAGCAGCTTAACCGGACAGGGTACTGAAGCTTTCTTT. Translated: CASSLTGQGTEAFF.

This clonotype appeared many times. The chain has TRBV2 and TRBJ1-1; TRBD1 might be the D (5 bases). The length of the CDR3 is 13 residues. V was trimmed by 6 bases and J by 1 base, leaving 9 bases between them. Germline CDR1 and CDR2: SNHLY and FYNNEI. The CDR3 sequence: CASSAGPNTEAFF. CDR3 nucleotide sequence: TGTGCCAGCAGCGCAGGGCCGAACACTGAAGCTTTCTTT.

This clonotype has a count of ten or more. This chain links TRBV6-4 with TRBJ2-3, with 10 bases fitting TRBD1. With 2 bases clipped from V and 4 bases from J, the junction kept 0 bases outside the gene matches. This CDR3 has 14 residues. The germline CDR1 and CDR2 sequences are MRHNA and SNTAGT. CDR3 bases: TGTGCCAGCAGTGACGGACAGGGGGCAGATACGCAGTATTTT. Encoded protein: CASSDGQGADTQYF.

The rearrangement links TRBV6-5 to TRBJ2-7, with D perhaps matching TRBD1 (7 bases). CDR3 size: 13 residues. Germline values: CDR1 MNHEY, CDR2 SVGAGI. Trimming cost V 8 bases and J 6 bases, with 17 bases left between them. CDR3 sequence reads: CASARGDNVEQYF. Written as DNA, the CDR3 is TGTGCCAGCGCCAGGGGGGACAATGTCGAGCAGTACTTC.

This clonotype has a count of ten or more. The chain employs TRBV12-3 or TRBV12-4 and TRBJ2-7; no definite D call. The V end was cut by 6 bases, the J end by 5 bases, with 11 bases between. The CDR3 totals 12 residues. CDR3 DNA sequence: TGTGCCAGCAGCCTTGCGGCTAACGAGCAGTACTTC. Protein sequence: CASSLAANEQYF.

This clonotype was detected many times. The rearrangement links TRBV5-1 to TRBJ1-1; the D gene is possibly TRBD1 (5 bases). V lost 4 bases and J lost 3, with 13 bases in between. Germline-derived CDR1 and CDR2 are SGHRS and YFSETQ. The CDR3 consists of 14 residues. CDR3 region: CASSRTSGYTEAFF. The CDR3 bases are TGCGCCAGCAGCCGAACCTCAGGGTACACTGAAGCTTTCTTT.

CDR3 DNA: TGTGCCACCAGCAACTGGGACAGCCCAACTAATGAAAAACTGTTTTTT. This translates into CATSNWDSPTNEKLFF. The gene calls are TRBV15 and TRBJ1-4; 7 nucleotides line up with TRBD1. Germline V lookup: CDR1 LNHNV, CDR2 YYDKDF (reference sequence). CDR3 length equals 16 residues. The ends lost 4 bases at V and 0 bases at J; junction bases unmatched: 5.

This clonotype was seen more than once but under ten times. This chain joins TRBV20-1 and TRBJ2-1; D is possibly TRBD2 (6 bases). The CDR3 extends over 11 amino acids. Germline V lookup: CDR1 DFQATT, CDR2 SNEGSKA (reference sequence). V was shortened by 6 bases and J by 9 bases, with 12 bases between the two germline ends. CDR3 sequence reads: CSAGRRGEQFF. The CDR3 bases are TGCAGTGCCGGGCGGAGGGGTGAGCAGTTCTTC.

V is TRBV5-1 and J is TRBJ1-4; D might be TRBD1 (5 bases). V was clipped by 0 bases and J by 5 bases, with 11 bases between them. Germline lookup yields CDR1 SGHRS and CDR2 YFSETQ. The CDR3 length is 15 residues. The CDR3 DNA reads TGCGCCAGCAGCTTGGGGTCAGGGCCGAATGAAAAACTGTTTTTT. Residues: CASSLGSGPNEKLFF.

This clonotype was counted only a few times. The chain links TRBV16 to TRBJ1-3; TRBD1 aligns across 7 bases. This CDR3 spans 15 amino acids. Germline CDR1 reads KGHSY; CDR2 reads FQNENV. With 4 bases clipped from V and 4 bases from J, the junction kept 7 bases outside the gene matches. The CDR3 is CASSPQGVKGNTIYF. CDR3 coding DNA: TGTGCCAGCAGCCCGCAGGGGGTGAAAGGAAACACCATATATTTT.

This clonotype was observed a few times. The CDR3 bases are TGTGCCAGCAACAGACAGGGCTATCAGCCCCAGCATTTT. It specifies CASNRQGYQPQHF. The rearrangement links TRBV6-2 or TRBV6-3 to TRBJ1-5; 7 bases are a match to TRBD1. Germline CDR1 and CDR2: MNHEY and SVGEGT. Losses at the gene ends were 7 bases for V and 5 bases for J; bases not matched to a gene: 5. The CDR3 runs to 13 residues.

In this sample, this clonotype turned up many times. This rearrangement joins TRBV19 to TRBJ1-5; no definite D call. V shed 4 bases and J shed 4 bases, with 11 bases lying between them. The CDR3 extends over 14 amino acids. CDR1 is LNHDA and CDR2 is SQIVND in the germline V gene (reference sequence). CDR3 in DNA: TGTGCCAGTAGTACCAGGATCGGGAATCAGCCCCAGCATTTT. Translating gives CASSTRIGNQPQHF.

This clonotype has a handful of counts. This chain connects TRBV12-3 or TRBV12-4 to TRBJ1-1; D is unresolved. The CDR3 contains 11 residues. Trimming took 6 bases from V and 3 from J, leaving 5 bases between them. This chain's CDR3 is CASRTYTEAFF. The CDR3 bases are TGTGCCAGCAGGACGTACACTGAAGCTTTCTTT.

A few counts support this clonotype. The chain links TRBV28 to TRBJ2-7, with D uncertain. Germline loops: CDR1 MDHEN, CDR2 SYDVKM. The CDR3 runs to 11 residues. V gave up 6 bases and J gave up 6 bases, with 9 bases separating them. In DNA, the CDR3 is TGTGCCAGCAGCGCCCAGGTCGAGCAGTACTTC. Protein sequence: CASSAQVEQYF.